The following is a T cell receptor (beta chain) sequence with its context. What this receptor recognizes is not known. The input lacks base qualities; no much larger clone sits a single base away. Trimming removed 3 bases from V and 4 bases from J, leaving 4 bases between the germline ends. The CDR3 has 12 amino acids, counting the end cysteine and phenylalanine. Only CDR3 DNA remains: 36 bases, in frame from the first base. The germline V gene specifies SGHVS as CDR1 and FNYEAQ as CDR2. These data originate in a study of shared clonotypes between healthy human individuals (TCRdb year 2020). Study-level background: Three men and a couple of women, aged 18 to 49 years, made up the cohort. For each donor, CD4 naive and CD4 memory were each run on three plates, CD8 naive on two plates, and CD8 memory on one plate. The study deeply sequenced blood TCR repertoires of 5 or 6 healthy adults to estimate repertoire size and the extent of clonotype sharing between individuals. Libraries were prepared and TCR repertoires were sequenced by different laboratories using diverse techniques, in order to increase sequencing depth and limit assay-specific biases. Leukapheresis yielded between about 0.94 and 9 billion PBMCs per donor. Results and caveats for the whole study, not just this receptor: Even with the large sequencing depth, rarefaction of the sorted-subset datasets indicated that sequencing was incomplete. Naive subsets generally had larger estimated clonotype richness than memory subsets. Because the study included a small number of donors, the genetic and exposure-history diversity represented was limited. Higher generation probabilities were observed for clonotypes shared by all four sorted-subset donors than for non-shared clonotypes. Sampling was restricted to blood, and TCR repertoires in tissues likely differ from the TCR repertoires found in blood. Pairwise subsampling indicated that sequencing depth was expected to affect the degree of clonotype sharing among donors. When several donors were compared, the shared fraction of clonotypes was about 5% for naive CD4, over 3% for naive CD8, roughly 2.3% for memory CD4, and approximately 0.4% for memory CD8.

Using the deep immunoSEQ assay, TCR CDR3 regions were amplified from genomic DNA by multiplex PCR. Genomic DNA extracted from each cell subset was distributed evenly over all wells of several immunoSEQ 96-well plates, and each plate served as one replicate. For sorted subsets, each replicate PCR was loaded with approximately 0.2 ug genomic DNA, equivalent to 32,000 or so T cell genomes. Purified libraries were measured with a Qubit 3.0 fluorometer, size-checked on a Bioanalyzer 2100, and measured again with the KAPA Library Quantification kit. A separate single-read 150-cycle Illumina NextSeq 550 flow cell was used to sequence each immunoSEQ 96-well plate. The original pipeline was this. Because the immunoSEQ output held only junctional sequences and lacked quality scores, the filtering could not match the filtering applied to full-length reads. Sequences were annotated with PyIR, a Python wrapper for IgBLAST v1.9, using IMGT germline references to assign V/J genes and CDR3. Any read was removed if the V/J assignment was weak (E-value above 1e-6), the CDR3 was missing, or the read contained stop codons, out-of-frame junctions, or ambiguous translated residues. A V3J clonotype was defined by an identical inferred V gene, J gene, and CDR3 amino acid sequence. The percentage overlap between two repertoires was calculated by dividing the number of shared unique clonotypes by the size of the smaller repertoire. Three approaches were used to assess repertoire richness: RTK rarefaction, the Chao1 estimator, and Recon v2.1 estimates of unobserved clonotypes. Generation probabilities were computed with OLGA for all TCRbeta clonotypes obtained by the gDNA method from four donors. Entries here come from immuneACCESS through TCRdb and include only in-frame sequences with V and J called. Some clones fail to appear in such tables; in the studies checked, an unresolved V gene covers under half of the shortfall, and the cause of the remainder is unknown. The V and J calls and clone size are taken from that table; D and trimming were inferred from the DNA. The sample profile shows millions of clones; 95% of them were found once. The leading ten clones occupy roughly 0.13% of the sample.

Healthy HIV-negative adults with no recently reported acute infections or vaccinations were included as donors. Every donor was a Caucasian adult living in Nashville, Tennessee, USA. CD4+ T cells were enriched through magnetic negative selection, after which naive cells were positively selected on CD45RA and the remaining negative fraction served as the memory subset. After blood collection by leukapheresis, PBMCs were isolated using Ficoll-Histopaque density gradient centrifugation and then cryopreserved in the vapor phase of liquid nitrogen. Analytical flow cytometry was used to check the purity and quantity of each magnetically sorted T cell population. Each sorted fraction had its genomic DNA isolated and then quantified by UV absorbance on a Nanodrop 2000c.

The chain is encoded by TRBV7-6 joined to TRBJ1-3; the D gene cannot be resolved reliably. The sample was naive CD4+ T cells sorted from blood. The sample's cell subset or site, from its label and the paper: CD45RA+ positively selected. The clonotype originates from a man between 18 and 35 years old in good health. The bases read TGTGCCAGCAGCTTCGGAGGAAACACCATATATTTT. Translated, it gives CASSFGGNTIYF.